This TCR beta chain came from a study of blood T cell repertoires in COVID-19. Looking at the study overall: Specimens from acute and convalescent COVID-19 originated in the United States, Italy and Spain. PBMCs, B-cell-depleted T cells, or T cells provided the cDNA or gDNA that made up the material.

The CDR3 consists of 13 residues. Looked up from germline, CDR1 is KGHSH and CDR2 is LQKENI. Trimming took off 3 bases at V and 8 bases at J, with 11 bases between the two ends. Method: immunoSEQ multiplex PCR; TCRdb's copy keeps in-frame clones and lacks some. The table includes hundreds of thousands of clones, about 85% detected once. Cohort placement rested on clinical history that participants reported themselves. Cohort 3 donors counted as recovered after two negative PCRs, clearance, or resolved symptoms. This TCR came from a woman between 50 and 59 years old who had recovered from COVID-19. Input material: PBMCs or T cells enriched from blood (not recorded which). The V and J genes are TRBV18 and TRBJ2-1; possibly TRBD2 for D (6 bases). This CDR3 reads CASSPSGVYEQFF. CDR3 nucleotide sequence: TGTGCCAGCTCACCTTCGGGGGTTTATGAGCAGTTCTTC.